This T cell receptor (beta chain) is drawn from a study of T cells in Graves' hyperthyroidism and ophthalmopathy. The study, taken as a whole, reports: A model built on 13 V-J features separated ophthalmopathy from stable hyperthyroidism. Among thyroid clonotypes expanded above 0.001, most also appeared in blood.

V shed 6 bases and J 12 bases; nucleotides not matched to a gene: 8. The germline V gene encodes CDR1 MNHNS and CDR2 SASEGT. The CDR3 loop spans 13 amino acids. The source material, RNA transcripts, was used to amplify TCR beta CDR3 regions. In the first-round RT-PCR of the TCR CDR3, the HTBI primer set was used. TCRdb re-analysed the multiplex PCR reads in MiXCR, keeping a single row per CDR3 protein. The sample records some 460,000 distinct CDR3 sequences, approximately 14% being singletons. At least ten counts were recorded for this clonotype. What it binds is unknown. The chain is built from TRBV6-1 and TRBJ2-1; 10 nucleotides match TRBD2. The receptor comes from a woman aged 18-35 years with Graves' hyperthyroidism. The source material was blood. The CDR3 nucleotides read TGTGCCAGCAGAGGTCTAGCGGGAGAGGGGCAGTTCTTC. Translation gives CASRGLAGEGQFF.